The text below deals with one TCR beta chain. Antigen: not known. Given a much more abundant clone one base away, this may be a read error. The sample belongs to a study of CD8+CD57+ T cells in acquired aplastic anemia. From germline, CDR1 is DFQATT and CDR2 SNEGSKA (reference sequence). This CDR3 is 14 amino acids long. Study-level points and caveats: Patients and controls had in common twenty-nine CD8+ CDR3 sequences.

CDR3 and TCR beta VDJ profiling relied on genomic DNA as the template. MiXCR was run by TCRdb on the reads, yielding one entry per CDR3 protein. This table has 100,000 to 150,000 distinct CDR3 sequences, about 46% appearing once. Sequencing was done on a sample of sorted CD4+, CD8+, or CD8+CD57+ T cells (not recorded which) from PBMCs. The chain has TRBV20-1 and TRBJ2-3; 14 bases map to TRBD2. This receptor was taken from a human donor in good health, serving as a control. CDR3: CSARTSGGQDAQYF. The CDR3 coding sequence is TGCAGTGCCCGGACTAGCGGGGGGCAAGATGCGCAGTATTTT.